This T cell receptor beta chain emerged from a study of control samples from healthy donors and cancer patients. Germline V lookup: CDR1 ENHRY, CDR2 SYGVKD. The CDR3 covers 16 residues. V dropped 4 bases and J dropped 2 bases, with 18 bases sitting between them. Clones were sequenced by immunoSEQ multiplex PCR, and TCRdb holds only the in-frame ones, with some missing. There are fewer than 200,000 clones in the sample; over 85% occur only once, and more than 1.3% lies in the top ten. Sequenced material: blood. The sequence derives from a young man in good health. This rearrangement joins TRBV10-3 to TRBJ2-7, with D possibly being TRBD2 (6 bases). CDR3 sequence reads: CAISGVRRETTYEQYF. The CDR3 region has the DNA TGTGCCATCAGTGGGGTACGACGGGAGACGACCTACGAGCAGTACTTC.